One sample yielded the 22 T cell receptor beta chains listed below, sequenced in a study of neurological immune-mediated disorders. TCRdb passed the 5' RACE reads through MiXCR, listing each CDR3 protein once. This table has 70,000 to 75,000 distinct CDR3 sequences, roughly 15% appearing once. Time point described: longitudinal time-point 1 (baseline). The sequenced sample was PBMCs. The source is a female donor with HTLV-1-associated myelopathy (HAM/TSP).

This clonotype was observed many times. The chain uses TRBV20-1 and TRBJ1-3; possible D gene TRBD1, 6 bases. The CDR3 is 15 residues long. The V gene lost 5 bases and the J gene lost 0 bases, with 14 bases spanning the gap. Germline CDR1 reads DFQATT; CDR2 reads SNEGSKA (reference sequence). The CDR3 sequence: CSAPLAQGSGNTIYF. DNA for the CDR3: TGCAGTGCTCCGCTGGCACAGGGCTCTGGAAACACCATATATTTT.

This clonotype was picked up many times. The chain combines TRBV5-1 with TRBJ2-1, with 9 bases identical to TRBD2. Trimming cost V 2 bases and J 5 bases; bases outside gene matches: 5. In germline, CDR1 is SGHRS, CDR2 YFSETQ. The CDR3 consists of 15 residues. The CDR3 is CASSFFQRGDNEQFF. CDR3 sequence (DNA): TGCGCCAGCAGCTTCTTTCAGCGGGGGGACAATGAGCAGTTCTTC.

The sample holds many counts of this clonotype. V is TRBV5-4 and J is TRBJ2-7; TRBD2 aligns across 11 bases. V trimming: 3 bases; J trimming: 1 base; junction bases outside the gene matches: 3. The CDR3 consists of 15 residues. Germline loops: CDR1 SGHNT, CDR2 YYREEE (reference sequence). Here the CDR3 reads CASSSRTSGSYEQYF. In DNA, the CDR3 is TGTGCCAGCAGCTCCCGGACTAGCGGGTCCTACGAGCAGTACTTC.

This chain joins TRBV5-1 and TRBJ1-2; D is uncertain. V was clipped by 4 bases and J by 1 base, with 5 bases between them. The CDR3 spans 12 residues. The germline CDR1 and CDR2 sequences are SGHRS and YFSETQ. The CDR3 DNA sequence: TGCGCCAGCAGCAGGGATAACTATGGCTACACCTTC. It encodes CASSRDNYGYTF.

In the case of this clonotype: A much more abundant neighbour one base away suggests this may be a read error. This chain uses TRBV5-1 with TRBJ2-1; D possibly matches TRBD1 or TRBD2 (5 bases each). Germline lookup yields CDR1 SGHRS and CDR2 YFSETQ. CDR3 length: 15 residues. Here the CDR3 reads CASSFEGWSYNEQLF. CDR3 coding DNA: TGCGCCAGCAGCTTCGAGGGGTGGTCCTACAATGAGCAGTTATTC.

Many counts were recorded for this clonotype. The J gene is TRBJ1-1, the V gene TRBV7-9, with unresolved D. The CDR3 runs to 14 residues. Germline assignment: CDR1 SEHNR and CDR2 FQNEAQ (reference sequence). Trimming removed 1 base from V and 1 base from J, with 7 bases in between. CDR3 protein: CASSLVTGNTEAFF. CDR3 sequence (DNA): TGTGCCAGCAGCTTAGTGACGGGGAACACTGAAGCTTTCTTT.

This clonotype was counted many times. The V and J genes are TRBV6-1 and TRBJ2-3; D is undetermined. CDR1 is MNHNS, CDR2 SASEGT, per germline. CDR3 length: 14 amino acids. The V gene lost 2 bases and the J gene lost 6 bases, with 12 bases spanning the gap. CDR3 sequence reads: CASSEMAAGDTQYF. The CDR3 nucleotides read TGTGCCAGCAGTGAAATGGCAGCCGGGGATACGCAGTATTTT.

This clonotype was counted many times. The chain is built from TRBV5-1 and TRBJ2-1; 9 bases fit TRBD2. In germline, CDR1 is SGHRS, CDR2 YFSETQ. The length of the CDR3 is 15 residues. V shed 0 bases, J shed 8 bases, and the junction held 6 bases outside the gene matches. CDR3 nucleotide sequence: TGCGCCAGCAGCTTGGGCGGGGGGGCCGGGGATGAGCAGTTCTTC. Its translation: CASSLGGGAGDEQFF.

Notes on this clonotype: A much larger clone sits a single nucleotide away, making a read error possible. V and J are TRBV11-2 and TRBJ1-4, with D tentatively TRBD1 (6 bases). V lost 4 bases and J lost 10, with 13 bases in between. The CDR3 is 13 amino acids. CDR1 is SGHAT, CDR2 FQNNGV, per germline. The CDR3 here is CASSYLGGGKLFF. In DNA form, the CDR3 reads TGTGCCAGCAGCTACCTAGGGGGGGGAAAACTGTTTTTT.

This clonotype was detected many times. The gene calls are TRBV11-2 and TRBJ2-7; 10 nucleotides match TRBD1. V lost 2 bases and J lost 3; bases outside the gene matches: 4. Per the germline V gene, CDR1 is SGHAT and CDR2 is FQNNGV. There are 15 residues in the CDR3. CDR3 DNA: TGTGCCAGCAGCTTACCGGGACAGGGGTTCTACGAGCAGTACTTC. As protein: CASSLPGQGFYEQYF.

The chain uses TRBV5-1 and TRBJ2-3, with 8 bases lining up with TRBD2. The J call may not be correct, given that the DNA end is closer to TRBJ2-5. Germline CDR1 and CDR2: SGHRS and YFSETQ. The CDR3 sequence is 14 residues long. Written as DNA, the CDR3 is TGCGCCAGCCAGGAAGCGGGGGCGCAAGAGACCCAGTACTTC. Translated: CASQEAGAQETQYF.

At least ten counts were recorded for this clonotype. The genes are TRBV11-2 and TRBJ2-7; D gene ambiguous. Germline loops: CDR1 SGHAT, CDR2 FQNNGV. V lost 2 bases and J 2 bases, leaving 10 bases between the germline ends. The length of the CDR3 is 14 residues. CDR3 amino acids: CASSLSGSPYEQYF. The DNA for the CDR3 is TGTGCCAGCAGCTTATCGGGCTCCCCCTACGAGCAGTACTTC.

This clonotype was picked up a small number of times. This chain uses TRBV5-1 with TRBJ2-2; 9 bases fit TRBD2. The germline V gene encodes CDR1 SGHRS and CDR2 YFSETQ. The length of the CDR3 is 16 residues. The trim removed 0 bases at V and 5 bases at J, leaving 5 bases unmatched. As DNA, the CDR3 is TGCGCCAGCAGCTTGGAGGCAGCGGGGGGTACCGGGGAGCTGTTTTTT. Its translation is CASSLEAAGGTGELFF.

This clonotype has at least ten counts. The chain is built from TRBV28 and TRBJ1-1; D might be TRBD1 (6 bases). This CDR3 contains 16 residues. V was clipped by 4 bases and J by 0 bases, with 15 bases between them. CDR1 and CDR2 (germline): MDHEN, SYDVKM. The CDR3 protein is CASSSTYRVVNTEAFF. In nucleotides, the CDR3 is TGTGCCAGCAGTTCCACCTACAGGGTAGTGAACACTGAAGCTTTCTTT.

The chain has TRBV6-5 and TRBJ1-2; 8 bases match TRBD1. Unmatched junction bases numbered 9, after V lost 0 bases and J lost 0 bases. This CDR3 is built from 18 residues. Germline loops: CDR1 MNHEY, CDR2 SVGAGI. CDR3 loop: CASSYSGTGWESNYGYTF. The DNA of the CDR3 is TGTGCCAGCAGTTACTCGGGGACAGGATGGGAATCTAACTATGGCTACACCTTC.

In its sample, this clonotype was seen a few times. A read error may explain this, as a much larger clone is one base away. The chain employs TRBV29-1 and TRBJ2-3, with D uncertain. Trimming removed 7 bases from V and 7 bases from J, with 9 bases in between. Germline CDR1 reads SQVTM; CDR2 reads ANQGSEA. The CDR3 totals 10 residues. The CDR3 region is CSAGFNTQYF. CDR3 coding DNA: TGCAGCGCTGGCTTCAATACGCAGTATTTT.

This clonotype has ten or more counts. This chain uses TRBV5-1 with TRBJ2-7; D may be TRBD1 (5 bases). The CDR3 contains 14 residues. Germline V gives CDR1 SGHRS, CDR2 YFSETQ. The V end was cut by 3 bases, the J end by 2 bases, with 12 bases between. The CDR3 nucleotides read TGCGCCAGCAGCTCAATGGGCAGGGCCTACGAGCAGTACTTC. It is translated as CASSSMGRAYEQYF. The variable domain in full, completed from reference TRBV5-1 and TRBJ2-7, reads KAGVTQTPRYLIKTRGQQVTLSCSPISGHRSVSWYQQTPGQGLQFLFEYFSETQRNKGNFPGRFSGRQFSNSRSEMNVSTLELGDSALYLCASSSMGRAYEQYFGPGTRLTVT.

This clonotype was found many times. The V and J genes are TRBV5-1 and TRBJ2-7; 8 positions agree with TRBD1. J lost 5 bases, V lost 0 bases, and 4 bases had no gene match. The germline gives CDR1 SGHRS, CDR2 YFSETQ. CDR3 size: 14 residues. The CDR3 is CASSLGQGLDEQYF. The CDR3 region has the DNA TGCGCCAGCAGCTTGGGACAGGGGCTTGACGAGCAGTACTTC.

Many counts were recorded for this clonotype. The chain links TRBV5-1 to TRBJ2-1, with TRBD2 as a possible D gene (7 bases). With 2 bases removed from V and 5 bases from J, the gap between germline ends came to 14 bases. The CDR3 spans 15 residues. CDR1 and CDR2 from the germline V gene are SGHRS and YFSETQ. Here the CDR3 DNA reads TGCGCCAGCAGCTTTGAGGGGGGGCCCCACAATGAGCAGTTCTTC. This gives the protein CASSFEGGPHNEQFF.

The CDR3 DNA reads TGCAGTTCTTGGAGGACAGGGGATCAGCCCCAGCATTTT. Its translation: CSSWRTGDQPQHF. The chain links TRBV20-1 to TRBJ1-5; TRBD1 matches 9 bases. Unmatched junction bases numbered 7, after V lost 8 bases and J lost 5 bases. This CDR3 region has 13 residues. Germline CDR1 is DFQATT and CDR2 is SNEGSKA (reference sequence).

This clonotype was seen many times. The chain couples TRBV12-3 or TRBV12-4 to TRBJ2-3; D is perhaps TRBD2 (5 bases). The CDR3 is made up of 15 amino acids. The V end lost 1 base, the J end lost 2 bases, and 10 bases lay between the germline ends. CDR3 nucleotide sequence: TGTGCCAGCAGTTTAGGGGAGATAGTCACAGATACGCAGTATTTT. Translating gives CASSLGEIVTDTQYF.

This clonotype was detected ten times or more. CDR3 nucleotides: TGCGCCAGCAGCCCGAACCCTAGCGGGGTCGCAGATACGCAGTATTTT. This sequence encodes CASSPNPSGVADTQYF. The chain is built from TRBV5-1 and TRBJ2-3; 9 bases agree with TRBD2. Germline CDR1 SGHRS, CDR2 YFSETQ. V dropped 4 bases and J dropped 4; count of bases not matched to a gene: 10. The CDR3 is 16 residues long.